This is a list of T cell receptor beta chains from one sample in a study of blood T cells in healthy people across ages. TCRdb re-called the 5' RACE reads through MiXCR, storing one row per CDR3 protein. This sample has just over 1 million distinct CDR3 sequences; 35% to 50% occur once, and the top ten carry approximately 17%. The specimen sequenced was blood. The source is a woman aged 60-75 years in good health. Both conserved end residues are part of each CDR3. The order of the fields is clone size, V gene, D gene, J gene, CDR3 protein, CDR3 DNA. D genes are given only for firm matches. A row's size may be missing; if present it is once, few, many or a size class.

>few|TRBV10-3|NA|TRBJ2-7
CAISENDLATYEQYF
TGTGCCATCAGTGAGAACGACCTAGCCACCTACGAGCAGTACTTC
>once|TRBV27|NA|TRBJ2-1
CASSLSIGSYNEQFF
TGTGCCAGCAGTTTATCGATCGGTTCCTACAATGAGCAGTTCTTC
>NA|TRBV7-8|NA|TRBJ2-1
CASSLPAMYNEQFF
TGTGCCAGCAGCCTACCCGCGATGTACAATGAGCAGTTCTTC
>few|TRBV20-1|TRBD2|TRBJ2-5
CSASWLAGETQYF
TGCAGTGCTAGCTGGCTAGCGGGAGAGACCCAGTACTTC
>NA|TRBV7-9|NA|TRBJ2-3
CASSPGGSGTDTQYF
TGTGCCAGCAGCCCCGGGGGTTCTGGCACAGATACGCAGTATTTT
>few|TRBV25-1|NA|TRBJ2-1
CASSRLPGRNNEQFF
TGTGCCAGCAGCCGCCTTCCGGGGCGAAACAATGAGCAGTTCTTC
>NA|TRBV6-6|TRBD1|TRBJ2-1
CASSFGQGVGNEQFF
TGTGCCAGCAGCTTTGGACAGGGGGTTGGTAATGAGCAGTTCTTC
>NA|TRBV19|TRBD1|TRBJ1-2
CASRVRGRDGYTF
TGTGCCAGTAGAGTGAGGGGGCGCGATGGCTACACCTTC
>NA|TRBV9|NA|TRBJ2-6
CASSVAVRGGSGANVLTF
TGTGCCAGCAGCGTAGCAGTCAGGGGCGGGTCTGGGGCCAACGTCCTGACTTTC
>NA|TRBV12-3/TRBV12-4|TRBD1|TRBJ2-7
CASSVTGCEQYF
TGTGCCAGCAGTGTGACAGGGTGCGAGCAGTACTTC
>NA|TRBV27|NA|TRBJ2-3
CASSLSRVSTDTQYF
TGTGCCAGCAGTTTATCGAGAGTAAGCACAGATACGCAGTATTTT
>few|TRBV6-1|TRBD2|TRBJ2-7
CASSEGIVAGHYEQYF
TGTGCCAGCAGTGAAGGGATAGTAGCGGGCCACTACGAGCAGTACTTC
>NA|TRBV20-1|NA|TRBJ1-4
CSAGDSGAEKLFF
TGCAGTGCTGGTGACTCGGGGGCTGAAAAACTGTTTTTT
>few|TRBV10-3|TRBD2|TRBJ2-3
CAIRGRAGDGEQYF
TGTGCCATCAGGGGGAGAGCGGGAGACGGGGAGCAGTATTTT
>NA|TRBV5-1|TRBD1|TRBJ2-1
CASSLTTGQGSSYNEQFF
TGCGCCAGCAGCTTGACTACGGGACAGGGTTCTTCCTACAATGAGCAGTTCTTC
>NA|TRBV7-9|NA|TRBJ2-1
CASSGSGTGFNEQFF
TGTGCCAGCAGCGGGTCCGGGACTGGCTTCAATGAGCAGTTCTTC
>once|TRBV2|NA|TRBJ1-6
CASSSPDSPNSPLHF
TGTGCCAGCAGTTCTCCGGACAGCCCTAATTCACCCCTCCACTTT
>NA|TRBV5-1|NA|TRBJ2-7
CASSRGRDHEQYF
TGCGCCAGCAGCCGAGGCCGGGACCACGAGCAGTACTTC
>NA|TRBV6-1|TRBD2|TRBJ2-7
CASKTGAGGLNEQYF
TGTGCCAGTAAAACGGGTGCGGGAGGGCTCAACGAGCAGTACTTC